The 30 T cell receptor beta chains below were found in one sample sequenced in a study of shared clonotypes between healthy human individuals. Generated by immunoSEQ multiplex PCR, the TCRdb table keeps only in-frame clones and is missing some. Altogether under 1,100,000 clones are present, about 84% being singletons, with the ten largest covering 0.61%. Sequenced sample: memory CD4+ T cells from PBMCs. Stated subset: CD45RA-negative fraction. These receptor sequences come from a man between 18 and 29 years old in good health. Some clones in this sample may be carry-over from other donors' samples.

The V call is TRBV6-1, the J call TRBJ2-4; unclear D gene. The CDR3 totals 11 residues. The germline CDR1 and CDR2 sequences are MNHNS and SASEGT. Trimming shortened V by 2 bases and J by 6 bases, and 2 bases separated the two germline ends. CDR3 sequence reads: CASSELNIQYF. In nucleotides, the CDR3 is TGTGCCAGCAGTGAACTAAACATTCAGTACTTC.

This clone showed up just once. J is TRBJ2-1 and V is TRBV7-9, with 8 bases identical to TRBD1. Germline CDR1 is SEHNR and CDR2 is FQNEAQ (reference sequence). Trimming removed 4 bases from V and 5 bases from J; junction bases left unmatched: 7. The CDR3 loop spans 15 amino acids. The CDR3 nucleotides are TGTGCCAGCAGCTATAGGACAGGGCTCAACAATGAGCAGTTCTTC. Residues: CASSYRTGLNNEQFF.

There are a few counts of this clone. The V call is TRBV19, the J call TRBJ1-2; D is unresolved. The germline CDR1 and CDR2 sequences are LNHDA and SQIVND (reference sequence). The CDR3 is made up of 15 amino acids. V shed 4 bases and J shed 4 bases, with 16 bases lying between them. CDR3 sequence reads: CASSTRTAFSYGYTF. The CDR3 DNA is TGTGCCAGTAGTACGAGGACCGCGTTTAGCTATGGCTACACCTTC.

On this clone: Given a much more abundant clone one base away, this may be a read error. This chain uses TRBV7-3 with TRBJ1-2; D is perhaps TRBD1 (5 bases). The CDR3 spans 14 residues. Trimming cost V 2 bases and J 1 base, with 8 bases left between them. CDR1 SGHTA and CDR2 FQGTGA come from the germline V gene. The CDR3 coding sequence is TGTGCCAGCAGCTTAGCCGGGGGTAACTATGGCTACACCTTC. This encodes CASSLAGGNYGYTF.

The chain recombines TRBV9 with TRBJ1-6; 11 bases line up with TRBD1. This CDR3 is built from 16 residues. After removal of 4 bases from V and 8 bases from J, the junction contained 8 bases not matched to a gene. Germline V gene sequence: CDR1 SGDLS, CDR2 YYNGEE. CDR3: CASSSRRGQGDSPLHF. CDR3 nucleotides: TGTGCCAGCAGCTCAAGGAGGGGACAGGGGGATTCACCCCTCCACTTT.

This sequence joins TRBV7-8 and TRBJ1-5; maybe TRBD1 (6 bases). Germline-derived CDR1 and CDR2 are SGHVS and FQNEAQ. The CDR3 loop spans 13 amino acids. V lost 5 bases to trimming and J lost 7 bases, with 12 bases between them. The CDR3 nucleotides are TGTGCCAGCAGCGGGGACATTGGACAGCCCCAGCATTTT. Translating gives CASSGDIGQPQHF.

This chain uses TRBV19 with TRBJ1-2, with 9 bases matching TRBD1. The germline V gene encodes CDR1 LNHDA and CDR2 SQIVND (reference sequence). The CDR3 has 15 residues. V shed 5 bases and J 4 bases; nucleotides not matched to a gene: 8. The CDR3 coding sequence is TGTGCCAGTAGTCCGCAAGGACAGGGGATCTATGGCTACACCTTC. Translated: CASSPQGQGIYGYTF.

This rearrangement joins TRBV28 to TRBJ1-2, with TRBD1 as a possible D gene (5 bases). The CDR3 is made up of 14 amino acids. Deletions cut 5 bases from V and 8 bases from J, with 18 bases between. CDR1 and CDR2 from the germline V gene are MDHEN and SYDVKM. CDR3 residues: CASSPRSRVGGYTF. The CDR3 region has the DNA TGTGCCAGCAGTCCTCGGTCCAGGGTCGGCGGCTACACCTTC.

This sequence joins TRBV19 and TRBJ2-3, with D perhaps TRBD1 or TRBD2 (5 bases each). The CDR3 is made up of 14 amino acids. Germline lookup yields CDR1 LNHDA and CDR2 SQIVND (reference sequence). The V gene lost 5 bases and the J gene lost 9 bases, with 18 bases spanning the gap. The DNA for the CDR3 is TGTGCCAGTAGTTACGCACGGGGCCTCCCCACGCAGTATTTT. It specifies CASSYARGLPTQYF.

This clone is medium-sized (0.01 to 0.1%). The rearrangement links TRBV2 to TRBJ2-1; 8 positions match TRBD2. CDR3 length: 15 amino acids. The V gene's germline CDR1 is SNHLY and CDR2 FYNNEI. V lost 4 bases and J lost 10; bases outside the gene matches: 12. The CDR3 coding sequence is TGTGCCAGCAGTGGACTAGCGAGGCCGGGAGGGGAGCAGTTCTTC. Encoded protein: CASSGLARPGGEQFF.

Ten or more counts support this clone. The chain's CDR3 is CASSDSEAGELFF. The CDR3 region has the DNA TGTGCCAGCAGTGACTCGGAGGCCGGGGAGCTGTTTTTT. The rearrangement joins TRBV6-4 to TRBJ2-2, with D maybe TRBD2 (5 bases). Trimming shortened V by 0 bases and J by 6 bases, and 5 bases separated the two germline ends. The CDR3 is 13 residues long. CDR1 is MRHNA and CDR2 is SNTAGT in the germline V gene.

Ten or more counts support this clone. Other DNA sequences of this sample code for an identical CDR3. The J gene is TRBJ1-5, the V gene TRBV6-6; maybe TRBD1 (5 bases). The V end was cut by 7 bases, the J end by 3 bases, with 10 bases between. The CDR3 length is 13 residues. Germline V lookup: CDR1 MNHNY, CDR2 SVGAGI (reference sequence). CDR3 bases: TGTGCCAGCATGGCAGGGTCCAATCAGCCCCAGCATTTT. It codes for CASMAGSNQPQHF.

The genes are TRBV18 and TRBJ2-7; 9 nucleotides line up with TRBD2. V was clipped by 3 bases and J by 2 bases; unmatched bases: 5. This CDR3 spans 15 amino acids. CDR1 KGHSH and CDR2 LQKENI come from the germline V gene. CDR3 loop: CASSPQSGRTYEQYF. The CDR3, as DNA: TGTGCCAGCTCACCCCAGAGCGGGAGGACCTACGAGCAGTACTTC. Filled out from reference TRBV18 and TRBJ2-7, the complete variable domain reads NAGVMQNPRHLVRRRGQEARLRCSPMKGHSHVYWYRQLPEEGLKFMVYLQKENIIDESGMPKERFSAEFPKEGPSILRIQQVVRGDSAAYFCASSPQSGRTYEQYFGPGTRLTVT.

The count of this clone is one. The chain carries TRBV19 and TRBJ1-1, with D tentatively TRBD1 (6 bases). Trimming left V 7 bases short and J 1 base short, with 13 bases between. CDR3 size: 14 residues. Germline V gene lookup returns CDR1 LNHDA and CDR2 SQIVND (reference sequence). CDR3 sequence reads: CASKWGQENTEAFF. The CDR3 region has the DNA TGTGCCAGTAAGTGGGGACAAGAGAACACTGAAGCTTTCTTT.

This chain connects TRBV6-6 to TRBJ2-3, with D perhaps given as TRBD1 or TRBD2 (7 bases each). From germline, CDR1 is MNHNY and CDR2 SVGAGI (reference sequence). V lost 7 bases and J lost 7, with 21 bases in between. This CDR3 comprises 15 residues. CDR3 sequence: CASTQGGTTLNTQYF. In nucleotides, the CDR3 is TGTGCCAGCACCCAGGGGGGGACAACCCTTAATACGCAGTATTTT.

The V gene is TRBV15, the J gene TRBJ1-2; no clear D. V lost 1 base to trimming and J lost 8 bases, with 11 bases between them. This CDR3 comprises 13 residues. Germline-derived CDR1 and CDR2 are LNHNV and YYDKDF (reference sequence). CDR3 coding DNA: TGTGCCACCAGCAGAGGTCTGGAGGAGGGCTACACCTTC. Translating it yields CATSRGLEEGYTF.

To note about this clone: Different DNA sequences within this sample yield the same CDR3. V usage is TRBV10-3 and J usage is TRBJ2-7; TRBD1 aligns across 10 bases. V shed 6 bases, J shed 3 bases, and the junction held 2 bases outside the gene matches. The CDR3 has 13 residues. CDR1 is ENHRY, CDR2 SYGVKD, per germline. The CDR3 DNA sequence: TGTGCCATCAGCCGGGACAGGGGCTACGAGCAGTACTTC. This codes for CAISRDRGYEQYF.

V gene TRBV20-1 combines with J gene TRBJ1-2; no reliable D call. CDR3 length: 11 amino acids. The V gene's germline CDR1 is DFQATT and CDR2 SNEGSKA (reference sequence). The V and J ends lost 1 base and 7 bases respectively, with 7 bases between them. CDR3 loop: CSARVLSGYTF. The CDR3 DNA is TGCAGTGCTAGAGTTTTAAGTGGCTACACCTTC.

This clone was found a few times. This rearrangement joins TRBV28 to TRBJ2-1; no clear D gene. CDR3 size: 11 residues. Germline CDR1 reads MDHEN; CDR2 reads SYDVKM. Trimming took off 5 bases at V and 8 bases at J, with 7 bases between the two ends. CDR3 bases: TGTGCCAGCAGTCATAGGGATGAGCAGTTCTTC. This encodes CASSHRDEQFF. Full variable domain (rest looked up from reference TRBV28 and TRBJ2-1): DVKVTQSSRYLVKRTGEKVFLECVQDMDHENMFWYRQDPGLGLRLIYFSYDVKMKEKGDIPEGYSVSREKKERFSLILESASTNQTSMYLCASSHRDEQFFGPGTRLTVL.

The genes are TRBV10-3 and TRBJ1-2; D is unresolved. Trimming took 7 bases from V and 3 from J, leaving 12 bases between them. The CDR3 totals 13 residues. Looked up from germline, CDR1 is ENHRY and CDR2 is SYGVKD. The CDR3 reads CAITPGPDYGYTF. CDR3 DNA: TGTGCCATCACCCCCGGGCCGGACTATGGCTACACCTTC.

This clone was picked up one time. It may be a read error: a sequence one base away is much more abundant. CDR3 amino acids: CASSLRAAYGYTF. CDR3 DNA: TGTGCCAGCAGTCTTCGAGCAGCCTATGGCTACACCTTC. The chain is built from TRBV27 and TRBJ1-2; D is unclear. V was trimmed by 5 bases and J by 4 bases, leaving 11 bases between them. The CDR3 extends over 13 amino acids. Looked up from germline, CDR1 is MNHEY and CDR2 is SMNVEV (reference sequence).

This chain joins TRBV7-9 and TRBJ2-2; D ambiguous. Trimming removed 2 bases from V and 1 base from J, with 5 bases in between. The CDR3 runs to 14 residues. CDR1 is SEHNR, CDR2 FQNEAQ, per germline (reference sequence). The CDR3 DNA reads TGTGCCAGCAGCTTACTGCAGAACACCGGGGAGCTGTTTTTT. It codes for CASSLLQNTGELFF.

The rearrangement joins TRBV5-4 to TRBJ2-1; unclear D gene. Germline assignment: CDR1 SGHNT and CDR2 YYREEE (reference sequence). Trimming stripped 2 bases from V and 0 bases from J, with 9 bases between. The CDR3 runs 15 residues. CDR3 region: CASSLSPSSYNEQFF. The CDR3, as DNA: TGTGCCAGCAGCTTATCCCCCAGCTCCTACAATGAGCAGTTCTTC.

V usage is TRBV6-1 and J usage is TRBJ2-2, with D perhaps matching TRBD2 (6 bases). This CDR3 comprises 15 residues. Trimming cost V 6 bases and J 8 bases, with 19 bases left between them. Germline CDR1 MNHNS, CDR2 SASEGT. The CDR3 DNA reads as TGTGCCAGCAGCCGGAGGGGTCCTAGGGCGGGGGAGCTGTTTTTT. Protein product: CASSRRGPRAGELFF.

Points on this clone: This likely traces to a read error, being one base from a far larger clone. In the same sample, other DNA sequences code for this CDR3. The chain links TRBV4-1 to TRBJ1-2; 7 bases align to TRBD1. This CDR3 is 14 amino acids long. The J segment lost 4 bases and the V segment lost 1 base, leaving 3 bases of the junction unmatched. The germline CDR1 and CDR2 sequences are MGHRA and YSYEKL. The DNA of the CDR3 is TGCGCCAGCAGCCAAGGACAGGGTAGCTATGGCTACACCTTC. This sequence encodes CASSQGQGSYGYTF.

The gene calls are TRBV28 and TRBJ1-2, with TRBD1 as a possible D gene (6 bases). This CDR3 spans 15 amino acids. V dropped 3 bases and J dropped 8 bases, with 19 bases sitting between them. Germline assignment: CDR1 MDHEN and CDR2 SYDVKM. The CDR3 protein is CASSLGRDTLQGYTF. Here the CDR3 DNA reads TGTGCCAGCAGTTTGGGCCGGGACACCTTACAAGGCTACACCTTC.

V is TRBV18 and J is TRBJ2-7, with D perhaps assigned TRBD1 or TRBD2 (5 bases each). Germline CDR1 is KGHSH and CDR2 is LQKENI. Trimming removed 3 bases from V and 1 base from J, with 10 bases in between. This CDR3 has 14 residues. CDR3 sequence reads: CASSPAGTSYEQYF. CDR3 DNA sequence: TGTGCCAGCTCACCCGCAGGGACGTCCTACGAGCAGTACTTC.

This chain links TRBV18 with TRBJ1-5; D is ambiguous. Germline V CDR1 and CDR2: KGHSH, LQKENI. V was trimmed by 3 bases and J by 7 bases, leaving 10 bases between them. There are 13 residues in the CDR3. CDR3: CASSPTTGQPQHF. DNA of the CDR3: TGTGCCAGCTCACCTACTACGGGGCAGCCCCAGCATTTT.

The V call is TRBV4-3, the J call TRBJ2-5; a possible D gene is TRBD2 (5 bases). The J call is doubtful: the DNA matches TRBJ2-7 better. Germline loops: CDR1 LGHNA, CDR2 YSLEER. The CDR3 has 15 residues. The CDR3 reads CASSLREASTHEQYF. DNA for the CDR3: TGCGCCAGCAGCCTACGGGAAGCCTCCACCCACGAGCAGTACTTC.

This clone was observed a handful of times. V gene TRBV30 combines with J gene TRBJ2-2; possibly TRBD1 or TRBD2 for D (5 bases each). Germline CDR1 GTSNPN, CDR2 SVGIG (reference sequence). Deletions cut 2 bases from V and 9 bases from J, with 13 bases between. The CDR3 contains 13 residues. This chain's CDR3 is CAWSPGLGRELFF. CDR3 coding DNA: TGTGCCTGGAGTCCTGGACTGGGACGGGAGCTGTTTTTT.